Following are 11 T cell receptor beta chains from one sample sequenced in a study of shared clonotypes between healthy human individuals. Profiled with immunoSEQ multiplex PCR; TCRdb holds only in-frame clones, not every one. The sample shows roughly 2,000,000 clones, about 95% of them seen only once. Positive CCR7 selection of CD45RO-negative cells yielded the naive CD8 cells, and terminally differentiated effector memory CD45RA+ cells were excluded. The material sequenced was naive CD8+ T cells sorted from blood. The receptor source for this set is a man aged 18 to 29 in good health.

This clone was observed a few times. The V call is TRBV7-9, the J call TRBJ2-3, with no clear D. The CDR3 contains 13 residues. Germline V gene data show CDR1 as SEHNR and CDR2 as FQNEAQ (reference sequence). V was shortened by 4 bases and J by 6 bases, with 11 bases between the two germline ends. Written as DNA, the CDR3 is TGTGCCAGCAGCTGGCCGGTTCGGGATACGCAGTATTTT. Protein product: CASSWPVRDTQYF.

The rearrangement links TRBV18 to TRBJ2-6; D is possibly TRBD1 or TRBD2 (5 bases each). CDR3 length: 16 residues. CDR1 and CDR2 from the germline V gene are KGHSH and LQKENI. Trimming took 1 base from V and 0 from J, leaving 7 bases between them. The DNA of the CDR3 is TGTGCCAGCTCACCACAGGGGAGCTCTGGGGCCAACGTCCTGACTTTC. Protein product: CASSPQGSSGANVLTF. Full variable domain (rest looked up from reference TRBV18 and TRBJ2-6): NAGVMQNPRHLVRRRGQEARLRCSPMKGHSHVYWYRQLPEEGLKFMVYLQKENIIDESGMPKERFSAEFPKEGPSILRIQQVVRGDSAAYFCASSPQGSSGANVLTFGAGSRLTVL.

The V gene is TRBV30, the J gene TRBJ2-1, with D unclear. CDR1 is GTSNPN and CDR2 is SVGIG in the germline V gene (reference sequence). This CDR3 has 16 residues. Between the trimmed V and J ends, which lost 0 bases and 2 bases, there was a span of 14 bases. In DNA, the CDR3 is TGTGCCTGGAGTGTATTCAACTTGGCACCCTACAATGAGCAGTTCTTC. Translation gives CAWSVFNLAPYNEQFF.

The chain carries TRBV6-1 and TRBJ2-7; 8 bases agree with TRBD1. CDR1 and CDR2 (germline): MNHNS, SASEGT. V shed 2 bases and J 3 bases; nucleotides not matched to a gene: 6. This CDR3 has 15 residues. In DNA, the CDR3 is TGTGCCAGCAGTGAACGGGGGACAGGCCTCTACGAGCAGTACTTC. It codes for CASSERGTGLYEQYF.

This clone has only one observation. The chain links TRBV4-3 to TRBJ2-1; D gene ambiguous. CDR3 size: 14 residues. V gave up 2 bases and J gave up 9 bases, with 14 bases separating them. Looked up from germline, CDR1 is LGHNA and CDR2 is YSLEER. In DNA, the CDR3 is TGCGCCAGCAGCCAATACCCGAAAACGGCTGAGCAGTTCTTC. Its translation is CASSQYPKTAEQFF.

The V call is TRBV7-8, the J call TRBJ2-1; 14 bases agree with TRBD2. Trimming took 1 base from V and 6 from J; bases not matched to a gene: 8. The CDR3 sequence is 18 residues long. Germline loops: CDR1 SGHVS, CDR2 FQNEAQ. The CDR3 sequence: CASSLGLAGGKWGNEQFF. The CDR3 DNA sequence: TGTGCCAGCAGCTTAGGACTAGCGGGAGGGAAATGGGGCAATGAGCAGTTCTTC. Supplemented by reference TRBV7-8 and TRBJ2-1, the full variable domain reads GAGVSQSPRYKVAKRGQDVALRCDPISGHVSLFWYQQALGQGPEFLTYFQNEAQLDKSGLPSDRFFAERPEGSVSTLKIQRTQQEDSAVYLCASSLGLAGGKWGNEQFFGPGTRLTVL.

The rearrangement joins TRBV7-8 to TRBJ2-5; D not resolved. Germline CDR1 SGHVS, CDR2 FQNEAQ. CDR3 length equals 15 residues. V lost 1 base and J lost 1, with 10 bases in between. The CDR3 reads CASSLGPQTQETQYF. The CDR3 DNA follows: TGTGCCAGCAGCTTAGGTCCACAGACCCAAGAGACCCAGTACTTC.

The chain has TRBV5-1 and TRBJ2-1; D may be TRBD1 (6 bases). Trimming pared 5 bases from V and 6 bases from J, leaving 15 bases between. The CDR3 consists of 14 residues. CDR1 is SGHRS and CDR2 is YFSETQ in the germline V gene. The CDR3: CASRRGGPVNEQFF. In DNA, the CDR3 is TGCGCCAGCAGGAGAGGGGGACCGGTCAATGAGCAGTTCTTC.

On this clone: The same CDR3 can be traced to other DNA sequences in this sample. The CDR3 spells CASSIGLSYEQYF. CDR3 in DNA: TGTGCCAGTAGTATCGGCTTGTCCTACGAGCAGTACTTC. This chain links TRBV19 with TRBJ2-7; D is ambiguous. The germline gives CDR1 LNHDA, CDR2 SQIVND (reference sequence). V was pared by 3 bases and J by 1 base, with 7 bases between. The CDR3 is 13 residues long. Combining the CDR3 with reference TRBV19 and TRBJ2-7 gives the whole variable domain DGGITQSPKYLFRKEGQNVTLSCEQNLNHDAMYWYRQDPGQGLRLIYYSQIVNDFQKGDIAEGYSVSREKKESFPLTVTSAQKNPTAFYLCASSIGLSYEQYFGPGTRLTVT.

As DNA, the CDR3 is TGCGCCAGCAGGTTCCGGGAGTCGCAGGGCTACGAGCAGTACTTC. It yields the protein CASRFRESQGYEQYF. The chain recombines TRBV5-1 with TRBJ2-7; a weak D match, TRBD2 (6 bases). This CDR3 region has 15 residues. V lost 5 bases and J lost 3, with 18 bases in between. Germline V CDR1 and CDR2: SGHRS, YFSETQ.

Details on this clone: The sample holds other DNA sequences that translate to the same CDR3. The chain joins TRBV27 to TRBJ1-1, with D tentatively TRBD1 (5 bases). From germline, CDR1 is MNHEY and CDR2 SMNVEV (reference sequence). V lost 3 bases, J lost 3 bases, and 8 bases lay in between. The CDR3 runs to 13 residues. CDR3 residues: CASSFGGDTEAFF. CDR3 DNA sequence: TGTGCCAGCAGTTTCGGAGGGGACACTGAAGCTTTCTTT.